This TCR beta chain is from a study of neurological immune-mediated disorders. The cDNA came from 5'RACE with 10-nucleotide random UMIs. In each sequencing run, over 160 million TCR-beta sequences were generated from 15-18 subjects. Each CDR3 protein gets one entry after TCRdb re-called the 5' RACE reads with MiXCR. The sample has tens of thousands of distinct CDR3 sequences; about 6% are singletons. This clonotype was seen many times. The CDR3 spans 15 residues. Germline V gene sequence: CDR1 DFQATT, CDR2 SNEGSKA (reference sequence). V was clipped by 1 base and J by 0 bases; unmatched bases: 5. The sorted libraries were made from more than 900,000 CD4+ or CD8+ T cells.

J is TRBJ1-2 and V is TRBV20-1; TRBD1 agrees at 7 bases. The sequencing sample was made of CD4+ T cells from blood. This clonotype was sampled from a woman aged 40-49 years in good health. CDR3 protein: CSARATGRANYGYTF. The CDR3, as DNA: TGCAGTGCTAGAGCGACAGGGAGAGCTAACTATGGCTACACCTTC.